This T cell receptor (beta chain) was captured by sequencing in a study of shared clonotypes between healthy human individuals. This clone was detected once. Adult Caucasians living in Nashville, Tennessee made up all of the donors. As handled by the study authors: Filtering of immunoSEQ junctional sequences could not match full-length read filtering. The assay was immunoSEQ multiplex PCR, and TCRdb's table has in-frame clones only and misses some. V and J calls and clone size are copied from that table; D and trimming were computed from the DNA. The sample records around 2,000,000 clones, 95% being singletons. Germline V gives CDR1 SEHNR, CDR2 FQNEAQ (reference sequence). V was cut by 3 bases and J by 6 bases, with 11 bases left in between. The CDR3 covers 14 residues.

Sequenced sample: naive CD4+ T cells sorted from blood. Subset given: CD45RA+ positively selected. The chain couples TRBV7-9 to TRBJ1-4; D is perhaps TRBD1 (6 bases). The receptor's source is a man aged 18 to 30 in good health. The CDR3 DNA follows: TGTGCCAGCAGCTTTACAGGGAGTTATGAAAAACTGTTTTTT. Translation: CASSFTGSYEKLFF.